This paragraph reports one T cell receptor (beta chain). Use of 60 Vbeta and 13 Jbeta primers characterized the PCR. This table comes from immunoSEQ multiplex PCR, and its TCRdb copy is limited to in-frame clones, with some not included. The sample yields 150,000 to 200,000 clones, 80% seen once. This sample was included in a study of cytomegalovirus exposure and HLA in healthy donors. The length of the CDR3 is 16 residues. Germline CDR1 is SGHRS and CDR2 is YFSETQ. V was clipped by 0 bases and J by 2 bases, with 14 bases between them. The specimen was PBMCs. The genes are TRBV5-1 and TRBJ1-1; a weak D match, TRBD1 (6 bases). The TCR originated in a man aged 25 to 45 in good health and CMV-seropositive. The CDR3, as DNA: TGCGCCAGCAGCTTGGCGGGGTTGGGGACAAACACTGAAGCTTTCTTT. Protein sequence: CASSLAGLGTNTEAFF.